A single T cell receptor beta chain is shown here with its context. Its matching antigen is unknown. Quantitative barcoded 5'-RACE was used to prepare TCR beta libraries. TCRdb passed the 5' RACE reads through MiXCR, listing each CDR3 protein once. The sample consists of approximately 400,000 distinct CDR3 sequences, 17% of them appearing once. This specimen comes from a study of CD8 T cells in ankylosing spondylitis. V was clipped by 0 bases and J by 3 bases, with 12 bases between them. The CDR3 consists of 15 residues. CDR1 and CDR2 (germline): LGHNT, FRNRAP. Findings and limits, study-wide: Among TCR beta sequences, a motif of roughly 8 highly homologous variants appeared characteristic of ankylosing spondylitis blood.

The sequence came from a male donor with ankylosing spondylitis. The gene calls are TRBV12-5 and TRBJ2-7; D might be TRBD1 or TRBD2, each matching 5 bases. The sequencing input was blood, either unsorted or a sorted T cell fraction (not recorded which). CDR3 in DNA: TGTGCTAGTGGTTTGGTAGGGGAGAGAGGCTACGAGCAGTACTTC. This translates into CASGLVGERGYEQYF.